This T cell receptor (beta chain) originates from a study of T cell repertoires in cytomegalovirus infection. This clonotype occurred a few times. Its antigen is not known. Trimming shortened V by 4 bases and J by 0 bases, and 13 bases separated the two germline ends. The CDR3 totals 16 residues. Per the germline V gene, CDR1 is MGHRA and CDR2 is YSYEKL. One entry per CDR3 protein, called by TCRdb with MiXCR from the reads. In the table there are approximately 350,000 distinct CDR3 sequences, about 34% of which are singletons. The chain uses TRBV4-1 and TRBJ1-5; D ambiguous. Sequenced here: cultured PBMCs, sampled from culture after CMV antigen stimulation. The source of this sequence is a human donor in good health (CMV status not recorded). Some clones in this sample may be carry-over from other donors' samples. The CDR3 region is CASSPTATYSNQPQHF. Written as DNA, the CDR3 is TGCGCCAGCAGCCCGACGGCCACCTATAGCAATCAGCCCCAGCATTTT.